These 5 T cell receptor beta chains originate from one sample sequenced in a study of shared T cell receptors in the human thymus. The assay was immunoSEQ multiplex PCR, and TCRdb's table has in-frame clones only and misses some. The sample shows over 60,000 clones, 90% to 95% of them seen only once. Material for sequencing was thymocytes. These receptors were taken from a human donor.

V is TRBV4-3 and J is TRBJ2-7; 8 positions match TRBD1. Germline loops: CDR1 LGHNA, CDR2 YSLEER. Trimming took 0 bases from V and 3 from J; bases not matched to a gene: 10. The CDR3 has 17 amino acids. This chain's CDR3 is CASSQDKGETGVYEQYF. CDR3 nucleotide sequence: TGCGCCAGCAGCCAAGATAAGGGAGAGACAGGGGTCTACGAGCAGTACTTC.

The chain employs TRBV9 and TRBJ2-6; D gene unclear. V dropped 0 bases and J dropped 0 bases, with 7 bases sitting between them. The CDR3 has 16 amino acids. The germline gives CDR1 SGDLS, CDR2 YYNGEE. CDR3: CASSVGRNSGANVLTF. As DNA, the CDR3 is TGTGCCAGCAGCGTAGGCCGGAACTCTGGGGCCAACGTCCTGACTTTC. Using reference TRBV9 and TRBJ2-6 for the parts outside the CDR3, the full variable domain is DSGVTQTPKHLITATGQRVTLRCSPRSGDLSVYWYQQSLDQGLQFLIQYYNGEERAKGNILERFSAQQFPDLHSELNLSSLELGDSALYFCASSVGRNSGANVLTFGAGSRLTVL.

The chain carries TRBV7-9 and TRBJ1-2, with 7 bases identical to TRBD1. Germline V gene sequence: CDR1 SEHNR, CDR2 FQNEAQ (reference sequence). V shed 6 bases and J 6 bases; nucleotides not matched to a gene: 10. The CDR3 has 14 amino acids. The CDR3 region has the DNA TGTGCCAGCAGATCTCGAAGGGGGCCGGATGGCTACACCTTC. It specifies CASRSRRGPDGYTF.

The rearrangement uses TRBV29-1 and TRBJ2-3, with D perhaps matching TRBD1 or TRBD2 (5 bases each). There are 18 residues in the CDR3. Between the trimmed V and J ends, which lost 7 bases and 0 bases, there was a span of 26 bases. Germline CDR1 is SQVTM and CDR2 is ANQGSEA. The CDR3: CSGWGYGRAENSTDTQYF. As DNA, the CDR3 is TGCAGCGGGTGGGGGTATGGTAGGGCAGAGAACAGCACAGATACGCAGTATTTT.

The gene calls are TRBV18 and TRBJ2-7; 9 bases are shared with TRBD2. This CDR3 comprises 17 residues. CDR1 and CDR2 (germline): KGHSH, LQKENI. V shed 1 base, J shed 0 bases, and the junction held 7 bases outside the gene matches. The CDR3 DNA reads as TGTGCCAGCTCACCACGCGGGACTAGCCATGTCTCCTACGAGCAGTACTTC. Its translation: CASSPRGTSHVSYEQYF.